The 16 T cell receptor beta chains below all came from one sample that was sequenced in a study of blood T cells in healthy people across ages. A second PCR of roughly 7 to 11 cycles used a sample-barcoded 5' primer and a J-beta primer mix. Via MiXCR, TCRdb re-called the 5' RACE reads, giving one row per CDR3 protein. The sample shows just under 900,000 distinct CDR3 sequences, about 30% of them seen only once. Sequencing was carried out using blood. Receptor source: a woman of 80 years or more in good health.

There are a few counts of this clonotype. The chain uses TRBV28 and TRBJ1-2; no reliable D call. V was pared by 7 bases and J by 3 bases, with 15 bases between. The CDR3 extends over 14 amino acids. The V gene's germline CDR1 is MDHEN and CDR2 SYDVKM. The CDR3 DNA reads as TGTGCCAGCACAATGGGCGGGGTTTACTATGGCTACACCTTC. It codes for CASTMGGVYYGYTF.

About this clonotype: One base away lies a much larger clone, so this may be a sequencing read error. CDR3 loop: CGARVAGGRADTQYF. The CDR3 DNA reads TGCGGTGCTAGGGTAGCGGGGGGGAGAGCAGATACGCAGTATTTT. The chain has TRBV20-1 and TRBJ2-3, with 11 bases lining up with TRBD2. The germline gives CDR1 DFQATT, CDR2 SNEGSKA (reference sequence). This CDR3 region has 15 residues.

This clonotype showed up many times. The rearrangement joins TRBV6-6 to TRBJ2-5; 7 bases are shared with TRBD1. CDR3 length: 15 amino acids. The V gene's germline CDR1 is MNHNY and CDR2 SVGAGI (reference sequence). J lost 3 bases, V lost 1 base, and 5 bases had no gene match. CDR3 nucleotides: TGTGCCAGCAGTTACTTTACCGGGACAGAAGAGACCCAGTACTTC. Protein: CASSYFTGTEETQYF.

In nucleotides, the CDR3 is TGCGCCAGCAGCCAAGATGAGGGGGACCAGCCCCAGCATTTT. Translating gives CASSQDEGDQPQHF. The rearrangement joins TRBV4-3 to TRBJ1-5, with a possible D match to TRBD1 (6 bases). The CDR3 contains 14 residues. The germline gives CDR1 LGHNA, CDR2 YSLEER. The ends were cut back, 0 bases at V and 7 bases at J, with 10 bases in the middle.

J is TRBJ2-7 and V is TRBV12-3 or TRBV12-4; 8 bases are shared with TRBD2. The DNA end favors TRBJ2-5, so the J call may be wrong. The CDR3 runs 15 residues. The CDR3 sequence is CASSPQAGAMGTQYF. CDR3 sequence (DNA): TGTGCCAGCAGTCCCCAAGCGGGGGCTATGGGGACCCAGTACTTC.

This clonotype has a count of ten or more. The chain recombines TRBV7-8 with TRBJ2-5, with D perhaps matching TRBD2 (7 bases). The V gene lost 3 bases and the J gene lost 5 bases, with 25 bases spanning the gap. From germline, CDR1 is SGHVS and CDR2 FQNEAQ. This CDR3 has 18 residues. CDR3 sequence (DNA): TGTGCCAGCAGCTTCGACAGTCAATGGGGGGGCCGTCGGGAGACCCAGTACTTC. Protein: CASSFDSQWGGRRETQYF.

Ten or more counts support this clonotype. V usage is TRBV10-1 and J usage is TRBJ1-1, with D perhaps TRBD1 (6 bases). Germline assignment: CDR1 WNHNN and CDR2 SYGVQD (reference sequence). V shed 0 bases and J shed 5 bases, with 10 bases lying between them. CDR3 length: 14 amino acids. The CDR3 DNA sequence: TGCGCCAGCAGTGAGTCCGGCAGGGGAACTGAAGCTTTCTTT. This gives the protein CASSESGRGTEAFF.

This clonotype occurred many times. V and J are TRBV12-3 or TRBV12-4 and TRBJ2-1; a possible D gene is TRBD1 (6 bases). V lost 5 bases to trimming and J lost 0 bases, with 11 bases between them. The CDR3 totals 15 residues. The CDR3 nucleotides are TGTGCCAGCAGTCCCGGGGACAACTCCTACAATGAGCAGTTCTTC. Its translation: CASSPGDNSYNEQFF.

This clonotype was seen only a few times. This chain joins TRBV7-9 and TRBJ1-4, with D unresolved. Trimming shortened V by 5 bases and J by 3 bases, and 13 bases separated the two germline ends. Germline CDR1 reads SEHNR; CDR2 reads FQNEAQ (reference sequence). The CDR3 covers 15 residues. The CDR3 is CASSPDGRPNEKLFF. The CDR3 region has the DNA TGTGCCAGCAGCCCAGACGGGAGGCCTAATGAAAAACTGTTTTTT.

J is TRBJ1-6 and V is TRBV25-1; D is possibly TRBD1 (5 bases). Trimming left V 3 bases short and J 4 bases short, with 7 bases between. Germline values: CDR1 MGHDK, CDR2 SYGVNS. This CDR3 contains 14 residues. The CDR3 region is CASSEKGYNSPLHF. CDR3 coding DNA: TGTGCCAGCAGTGAGAAGGGGTATAATTCACCCCTCCACTTT.

The table lists this clonotype with many counts. The genes are TRBV10-3 and TRBJ2-3; 7 nucleotides match TRBD1. The CDR3 is 14 amino acids. V was clipped by 5 bases and J by 3 bases; unmatched bases: 5. Germline values: CDR1 ENHRY, CDR2 SYGVKD. CDR3 amino acids: CAISTGAGTDTQYF. The CDR3 coding sequence is TGTGCCATCAGTACAGGGGCAGGGACAGATACGCAGTATTTT.

This chain connects TRBV7-2 to TRBJ1-1; the D is unclear. Trimming left V 1 base short and J 2 bases short, with 17 bases between. Germline loops: CDR1 SGHTA, CDR2 FQGNSA. The CDR3 loop spans 17 amino acids. CDR3 in amino acids: CASSLVPMAGPNTEAFF. CDR3 coding DNA: TGTGCCAGCAGCTTAGTCCCGATGGCAGGACCCAACACTGAAGCTTTCTTT.

This clonotype was counted many times. This chain joins TRBV6-1 and TRBJ2-3; 8 bases fit TRBD1. The CDR3 runs to 15 residues. Germline V CDR1 and CDR2: MNHNS, SASEGT. V lost 1 base and J lost 5; bases outside the gene matches: 5. The CDR3 coding sequence is TGTGCCAGCAGTGAAGGGTGGACAGGGAGAGATACGCAGTATTTT. Its protein product is CASSEGWTGRDTQYF.

This clonotype turned up a few times. V usage is TRBV5-1 and J usage is TRBJ2-3; 7 bases fit TRBD2. The CDR3 is made up of 15 amino acids. With V trimmed by 4 bases and J by 2 bases, 7 bases remained unmatched. Germline assignment: CDR1 SGHRS and CDR2 YFSETQ. CDR3 nucleotide sequence: TGCGCCAGCAGCGTTGCGCGGGGGATCACAGATACGCAGTATTTT. Protein product: CASSVARGITDTQYF.

Remarks on this clonotype: At one end the junction does not follow the germline gene, possibly because of a read error. The CDR3 loop is CASIERGQVYNEQFF. The CDR3 region has the DNA TGTGCCAGCATTGAACGGGGACAGGTCTACAATGAGCAGTTCTTC. The J gene is TRBJ2-1, the V gene TRBV6-1, with TRBD1 matching over 8 bases. The CDR3 consists of 15 residues. From germline, CDR1 is MNHNS and CDR2 SASEGT.

The chain carries TRBV4-1 and TRBJ2-3; D is ambiguous. The CDR3 extends over 16 amino acids. Trimming shortened V by 1 base and J by 2 bases, and 13 bases separated the two germline ends. Per germline, CDR1 MGHRA and CDR2 YSYEKL. The CDR3 spells CASSQAPGRTTDTQYF. The DNA of the CDR3 is TGCGCCAGCAGCCAAGCTCCGGGCAGGACCACAGATACGCAGTATTTT.